The following is a T cell receptor (beta chain) sequence with its context. This entry comes from a study of blood T cell repertoires in COVID-19. On the study more broadly: Italy, Spain and the United States were the sources of the convalescent and acute COVID-19 samples. PBMCs, B-cell-depleted T cells, or T cells provided the cDNA or gDNA that made up the material.

The length of the CDR3 is 14 residues. Germline CDR1 reads GTSNPN; CDR2 reads SVGIG (reference sequence). V dropped 2 bases and J dropped 0 bases, with 10 bases sitting between them. Original processing notes: Cell counts per sample came from amplifying reference gene primers. Sequencing used immunoSEQ multiplex PCR; TCRdb keeps in-frame clones, though not all of them. V, J and clone size are taken as reported in that table, and D and trimming were inferred from the DNA itself. Here the sample spans about 97,000 clones, roughly 85% being singletons. The sequence derives from a woman aged 70-85 years with active or convalescent COVID-19. The material sequenced was peripheral blood. This chain uses TRBV30 with TRBJ1-2; tentative D call: TRBD1 (6 bases). The CDR3, as DNA: TGTGCCTGGAGTAAGGCAGGGGCTAACTATGGCTACACCTTC. This encodes CAWSKAGANYGYTF.